The 20 T cell receptor beta chains below come from one sample, sequenced in a study of OX40 agonist ivuxolimab in advanced cancers. Assay used: immunoSEQ multiplex PCR; TCRdb lists only in-frame clones, some missing. The sample has 55,000 to 75,000 clones, 80% to 90% seen once; the top ten hold approximately 0.73%. The sequencing used CD4+ or CD8+ T cells sorted from blood, collected in a trial of the OX40 agonist ivuxolimab. The receptor source for this set is an adult with an advanced solid tumor such as melanoma, head and neck, liver or kidney cancer.

Here the CDR3 reads CSVRTSGREFF. CDR3 DNA sequence: TGCAGCGTTAGGACTAGCGGGAGGGAGTTCTTC. The chain links TRBV29-1 to TRBJ2-1, with 15 bases lining up with TRBD2. This CDR3 has 11 amino acids. Germline V lookup: CDR1 SQVTM, CDR2 ANQGSEA. The junction had 1 base not matched to a gene; V was cut back by 5 bases and J by 14 bases.

The rearrangement links TRBV25-1 to TRBJ1-4; D may be TRBD1 (5 bases). CDR3 length: 15 residues. V was shortened by 4 bases and J by 7 bases, with 16 bases between the two germline ends. Germline assignment: CDR1 MGHDK and CDR2 SYGVNS. The CDR3 sequence: CASSVPGPRSEKLFF. DNA of the CDR3: TGTGCCAGCAGTGTACCGGGACCCAGAAGTGAAAAACTGTTTTTT.

J is TRBJ2-7 and V is TRBV5-1; 7 nucleotides agree with TRBD2. After removal of 0 bases from V and 6 bases from J, the junction contained 3 bases not matched to a gene. CDR1 is SGHRS and CDR2 is YFSETQ in the germline V gene. CDR3 length: 13 residues. The CDR3: CASSLEPGGEQYF. The CDR3, as DNA: TGCGCCAGCAGCTTGGAACCGGGAGGCGAGCAGTACTTC.

The J gene is TRBJ2-4, the V gene TRBV5-1; TRBD1 might be the D (6 bases). Between the trimmed V and J ends, which lost 4 bases and 3 bases, there was a span of 14 bases. The germline gives CDR1 SGHRS, CDR2 YFSETQ. This CDR3 is built from 15 residues. In nucleotides, the CDR3 is TGCGCCAGCAGCCCCGGCAGGGGTGGCAAAAACATTCAGTACTTC. Protein sequence: CASSPGRGGKNIQYF. Filled out from reference TRBV5-1 and TRBJ2-4, the complete variable domain reads KAGVTQTPRYLIKTRGQQVTLSCSPISGHRSVSWYQQTPGQGLQFLFEYFSETQRNKGNFPGRFSGRQFSNSRSEMNVSTLELGDSALYLCASSPGRGGKNIQYFGAGTRLSVL.

This clone was seen a single time. The V gene is TRBV6-6, the J gene TRBJ1-1, with D uncertain. Germline CDR1 is MNHNY and CDR2 is SVGAGI (reference sequence). V lost 5 bases and J 4 bases, leaving 17 bases between the germline ends. The CDR3 contains 15 residues. CDR3 residues: CASSPFANVPTEAFF. The DNA for the CDR3 is TGTGCCAGCAGTCCCTTCGCGAATGTTCCCACTGAAGCTTTCTTT.

The genes are TRBV28 and TRBJ2-2, with 8 bases matching TRBD2. Germline CDR1 is MDHEN and CDR2 is SYDVKM. This CDR3 is built from 16 residues. J was trimmed by 4 bases and V by 6 bases; bases with no gene match: 10. Here the CDR3 reads CASRSPGRGVTGELFF. CDR3 DNA: TGTGCCAGCAGAAGTCCCGGGAGGGGGGTCACCGGGGAGCTGTTTTTT.

The rearrangement links TRBV7-2 to TRBJ1-5, with D unresolved. V was trimmed by 2 bases and J by 4 bases, leaving 12 bases between them. This CDR3 region has 15 residues. Looked up from germline, CDR1 is SGHTA and CDR2 is FQGNSA. The chain's CDR3 is CASSLNGGENQPQHF. The DNA for the CDR3 is TGTGCCAGCAGCTTAAACGGCGGGGAGAATCAGCCCCAGCATTTT.

The rearrangement uses TRBV6-6 and TRBJ2-7; perhaps TRBD1 as D (8 bases). This CDR3 comprises 14 residues. Germline assignment: CDR1 MNHNY and CDR2 SVGAGI (reference sequence). With 6 bases removed from V and 4 bases from J, the gap between germline ends came to 16 bases. The CDR3 region has the DNA TGTGCCAGCAGGGCGACAGGGGAGGGGTACGAGCAGTACTTC. Its translation is CASRATGEGYEQYF.

The rearrangement uses TRBV5-6 and TRBJ1-1, with D possibly matching TRBD1 (5 bases). Germline CDR1 and CDR2: SGHDT and YYEEEE. This CDR3 region has 12 residues. With 4 bases removed from V and 11 bases from J, the gap between germline ends came to 15 bases. The CDR3 spells CASSPLAGPAFF. Written as DNA, the CDR3 is TGTGCCAGCAGCCCCTTGGCAGGGCCGGCTTTCTTT.

This rearrangement joins TRBV29-1 to TRBJ2-3, with 15 positions matching TRBD2. There are 15 residues in the CDR3. V was pared by 7 bases and J by 8 bases, with 10 bases of the junction left unmatched. Looked up from germline, CDR1 is SQVTM and CDR2 is ANQGSEA. The CDR3 bases are TGCAGCGCCCACGGGACTAGCGGGAGGTCGGGTACGCAGTATTTT. Its translation is CSAHGTSGRSGTQYF.

The rearrangement uses TRBV27 and TRBJ1-4, with D perhaps matching TRBD1 (6 bases). Trimming shortened V by 4 bases and J by 5 bases, and 17 bases separated the two germline ends. Germline CDR1 is MNHEY and CDR2 is SMNVEV (reference sequence). This CDR3 region has 16 residues. The CDR3 DNA reads TGTGCCAGCAGTTCCACCCTGGGACAATGGAATGAAAAACTGTTTTTT. The encoded protein is CASSSTLGQWNEKLFF.

The chain uses TRBV5-1 and TRBJ2-3; weak D call: TRBD2 (6 bases). The V and J ends lost 7 bases and 0 bases respectively, with 12 bases between them. Germline V gene data show CDR1 as SGHRS and CDR2 as YFSETQ. The CDR3 consists of 14 residues. The CDR3, as DNA: TGCGCCAGCGGGGACGGGACTAGCACAGATACGCAGTATTTT. Its protein product is CASGDGTSTDTQYF.

The chain couples TRBV19 to TRBJ2-7; TRBD1 is a possible D gene (6 bases). The CDR3 length is 15 residues. V gave up 5 bases and J gave up 2 bases, with 16 bases separating them. Germline V CDR1 and CDR2: LNHDA, SQIVND (reference sequence). The CDR3 nucleotides read TGTGCCAGTAGTGTCTCACAGGGATCTCCCTACGAGCAGTACTTC. Translated, it gives CASSVSQGSPYEQYF.

This chain uses TRBV7-9 with TRBJ1-1; unclear D gene. The CDR3 consists of 12 residues. Trimming cost V 5 bases and J 7 bases, with 11 bases left between them. In germline, CDR1 is SEHNR, CDR2 FQNEAQ (reference sequence). This CDR3 reads CASSPDAFEAFF. DNA for the CDR3: TGTGCCAGCAGCCCCGACGCATTTGAAGCTTTCTTT. The variable domain in full, with the rest retrieved from reference TRBV7-9 and TRBJ1-1, is DTGVSQNPRHKITKRGQNVTFRCDPISEHNRLYWYRQTLGQGPEFLTYFQNEAQLEKSRLLSDRFSAERPKGSFSTLEIQRTEQGDSAMYLCASSPDAFEAFFGQGTRLTVV.

The V and J genes are TRBV4-3 and TRBJ2-7; unclear D gene. The germline gives CDR1 LGHNA, CDR2 YSLEER. With 4 bases removed from V and 1 base from J, the gap between germline ends came to 11 bases. The CDR3 length is 14 residues. The CDR3 DNA reads TGCGCCAGCAGCCCCCGGACCGATTCCTACGAGCAGTACTTC. Translated: CASSPRTDSYEQYF.

The chain carries TRBV7-2 and TRBJ2-1, with D possibly matching TRBD2 (6 bases). With 1 base removed from V and 6 bases from J, the gap between germline ends came to 7 bases. Germline V CDR1 and CDR2: SGHTA, FQGNSA. The CDR3 spans 13 residues. As DNA, the CDR3 is TGTGCCAGCAGCTTAGTGGGGGGCAATGAGCAGTTCTTC. Its protein product is CASSLVGGNEQFF.

The chain has TRBV19 and TRBJ2-6; D possibly matches TRBD1 or TRBD2 (5 bases each). CDR1 is LNHDA and CDR2 is SQIVND in the germline V gene (reference sequence). CDR3 length: 15 amino acids. V gave up 8 bases and J gave up 0 bases, with 11 bases separating them. CDR3 in DNA: TGTGCCAGTGGGGGTTTCAGCTCTGGGGCCAACGTCCTGACTTTC. It translates to CASGGFSSGANVLTF.

In this sample, this clone turned up once. The J gene is TRBJ2-2, the V gene TRBV6-5; 9 nucleotides agree with TRBD1. CDR3 length: 16 amino acids. CDR1 MNHEY and CDR2 SVGAGI come from the germline V gene. Germline trimming cut 0 bases from V and 4 bases from J; bases unmatched to any gene: 3. The CDR3 nucleotides are TGTGCCAGCAGTTACTCAGGACAGGGGACCACCGGGGAGCTGTTTTTT. Its protein product is CASSYSGQGTTGELFF.

The rearrangement links TRBV7-2 to TRBJ1-4; 7 bases agree with TRBD1. V gave up 5 bases and J gave up 14 bases; unmatched junction bases: 8. CDR1 and CDR2 (germline): SGHTA, FQGNSA. The CDR3 totals 12 residues. CDR3 nucleotides: TGTGCCAGCAGCCTCCCGGAGGGGGCCCTGTTTTTT. Amino acid sequence: CASSLPEGALFF.

The chain couples TRBV11-3 to TRBJ2-1; D is tentatively TRBD1 or TRBD2 (6 bases each). Per the germline V gene, CDR1 is SGHNT and CDR2 is YENEEA. V shed 4 bases and J shed 7 bases, with 14 bases lying between them. The CDR3 totals 14 residues. DNA of the CDR3: TGTGCCAGCAGCTCCGGGGGCGGGACAAATGAGCAGTTCTTC. Residues: CASSSGGGTNEQFF.